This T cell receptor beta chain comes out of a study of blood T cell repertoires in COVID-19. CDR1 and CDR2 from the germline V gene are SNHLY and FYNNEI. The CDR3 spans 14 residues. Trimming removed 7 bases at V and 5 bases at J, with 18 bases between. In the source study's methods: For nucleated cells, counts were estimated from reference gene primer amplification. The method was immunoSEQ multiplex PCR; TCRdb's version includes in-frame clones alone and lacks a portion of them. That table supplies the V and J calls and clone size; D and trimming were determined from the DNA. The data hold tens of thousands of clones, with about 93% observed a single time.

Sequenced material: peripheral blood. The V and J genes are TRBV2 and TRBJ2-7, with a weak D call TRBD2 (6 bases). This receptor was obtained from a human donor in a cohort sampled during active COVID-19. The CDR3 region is CASNDGGRFNEQYF. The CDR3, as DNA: TGTGCCAGCAATGACGGGGGTCGCTTTAACGAGCAGTACTTC.